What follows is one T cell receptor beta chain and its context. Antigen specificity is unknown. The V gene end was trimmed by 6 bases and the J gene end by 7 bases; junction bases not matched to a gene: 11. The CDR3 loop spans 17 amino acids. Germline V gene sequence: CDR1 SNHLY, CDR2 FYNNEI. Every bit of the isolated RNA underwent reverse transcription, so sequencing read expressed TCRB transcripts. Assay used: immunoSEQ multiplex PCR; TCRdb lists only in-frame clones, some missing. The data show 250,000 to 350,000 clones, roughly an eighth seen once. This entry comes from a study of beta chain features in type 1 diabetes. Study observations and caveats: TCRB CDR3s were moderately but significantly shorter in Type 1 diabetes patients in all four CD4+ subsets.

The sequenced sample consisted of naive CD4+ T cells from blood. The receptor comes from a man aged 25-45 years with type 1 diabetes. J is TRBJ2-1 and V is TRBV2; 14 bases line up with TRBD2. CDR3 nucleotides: TGTGCCAGCAGAGGGACTAGCGGGAGAGTTGGTTGGAATGAGCAGTTCTTC. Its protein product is CASRGTSGRVGWNEQFF.